These 17 T cell receptor beta chains originate from one sample sequenced in a study of identical twins. Using its own MiXCR run on the 5' RACE reads, TCRdb lists one record per CDR3 protein. The profile covers about 300,000 distinct CDR3 sequences, with 12% appearing a single time and roughly 7% taken by the ten largest. The same sample was also used in a study of yellow fever vaccine responses in identical twins.

The sample taken for sequencing was CD8+ T cells sorted from blood. The receptors here all came from a woman younger than 30 in good health.

This clonotype has just a few counts. V and J are TRBV6-5 and TRBJ1-1; D might be TRBD1 (5 bases). Trimming removed 4 bases at V and 4 bases at J, with 13 bases between. This CDR3 has 14 residues. Per the germline V gene, CDR1 is MNHEY and CDR2 is SVGAGI. The CDR3, as DNA: TGTGCCAGCAGTTTGGGGACTTCTGGCACTGAAGCTTTCTTT. Translating gives CASSLGTSGTEAFF.

This clonotype was counted only a few times. The rearrangement uses TRBV6-5 and TRBJ2-3; 10 nucleotides agree with TRBD2. With 1 base clipped from V and 0 bases from J, the junction kept 7 bases outside the gene matches. The CDR3 totals 18 residues. Germline V gene sequence: CDR1 MNHEY, CDR2 SVGAGI. CDR3 amino acids: CASSYFLLAGESTDTQYF. The CDR3 DNA sequence: TGTGCCAGCAGTTACTTCCTTCTAGCGGGAGAGAGCACAGATACGCAGTATTTT.

V gene TRBV4-1 combines with J gene TRBJ1-3, with a possible D match to TRBD1 (5 bases). From germline, CDR1 is MGHRA and CDR2 YSYEKL. Trimming left V 5 bases short and J 0 bases short, with 17 bases between. This CDR3 spans 17 amino acids. In nucleotides, the CDR3 is TGCGCCAGCAGCACTCAGATTACAGGCAGCTCTGGAAACACCATATATTTT. This codes for CASSTQITGSSGNTIYF.

The J gene is TRBJ1-5, the V gene TRBV12-3 or TRBV12-4, with no clear D. The germline V and J ends were trimmed by 6 bases and 4 bases, with 16 bases remaining between them. The CDR3 is 15 amino acids. Here the CDR3 DNA reads TGTGCCAGCAGCAGTTTCTCGGGGATAAATCAGCCCCAGCATTTT. It is translated as CASSSFSGINQPQHF.

V is TRBV7-9 and J is TRBJ1-5, with D perhaps matching TRBD1 (6 bases). Between the trimmed V and J ends, which lost 1 base and 6 bases, there was a span of 19 bases. This CDR3 region has 17 residues. Germline CDR1 and CDR2: SEHNR and FQNEAQ (reference sequence). For the CDR3, the DNA is TGTGCCAGCAGCTTAGAGCAGGGGATTGATGCGGTTCAGCCCCAGCATTTT. This translates into CASSLEQGIDAVQPQHF.

The chain is built from TRBV7-9 and TRBJ2-5; D might be TRBD1 (6 bases). Trimming cost V 5 bases and J 6 bases, with 13 bases left between them. Germline V gene data show CDR1 as SEHNR and CDR2 as FQNEAQ (reference sequence). The CDR3 runs to 13 residues. CDR3 sequence: CASSPRDKQTQYF. The CDR3 nucleotides are TGTGCCAGCAGCCCCCGGGACAAACAGACCCAGTACTTC.

This clonotype was recorded a few times. The rearrangement links TRBV2 to TRBJ2-3, with 10 bases lining up with TRBD2. Germline assignment: CDR1 SNHLY and CDR2 FYNNEI. The CDR3 consists of 15 residues. Trimming removed 7 bases from V and 2 bases from J; junction bases left unmatched: 6. The CDR3 DNA reads as TGTGCCAGCAATCCCGGGACTAGCGTCACAGATACGCAGTATTTT. Translated: CASNPGTSVTDTQYF.

This clonotype came up many times. This chain joins TRBV12-3 or TRBV12-4 and TRBJ1-6; D gene unclear. Trimming removed 6 bases from V and 9 bases from J, with 12 bases in between. This CDR3 contains 13 residues. This CDR3 is CASSYGVISPLHF. The DNA for the CDR3 is TGTGCCAGCAGCTACGGGGTGATTTCACCCCTCCACTTT.

The chain is built from TRBV20-1 and TRBJ2-7; a weak D match, TRBD2 (5 bases). The CDR3 length is 14 residues. Trimming removed 4 bases at V and 0 bases at J, with 13 bases between. Germline V lookup: CDR1 DFQATT, CDR2 SNEGSKA (reference sequence). The chain's CDR3 is CSATSSRSSYEQYV. CDR3 nucleotides: TGCAGTGCTACTAGCTCGCGCAGCTCCTACGAGCAGTACGTC.

Only a few counts were recorded for this clonotype. DNA for the CDR3: TGCGCCAGCAGCCAGGGGGCGGGAAGCGAGACCCAGTACTTC. It specifies CASSQGAGSETQYF. This chain joins TRBV4-1 and TRBJ2-5; TRBD1 or TRBD2 may be the D gene (6 bases each). The CDR3 is made up of 14 amino acids. The ends were cut back, 3 bases at V and 5 bases at J, with 13 bases in the middle. From germline, CDR1 is MGHRA and CDR2 YSYEKL.

In this sample, this clonotype turned up a few times. The chain has TRBV5-1 and TRBJ2-3; D gene unclear. Trimming pared 1 base from V and 2 bases from J, leaving 8 bases between. CDR1 and CDR2 (germline): SGHRS, YFSETQ. The CDR3 contains 14 residues. The CDR3 is CASSLMPDTDTQYF. As DNA, the CDR3 is TGCGCCAGCAGCTTGATGCCAGACACAGATACGCAGTATTTT.

The rearrangement joins TRBV11-2 to TRBJ1-4; D gene ambiguous. Trimming left V 3 bases short and J 6 bases short, with 8 bases between. The CDR3 is 13 residues long. Germline V CDR1 and CDR2: SGHAT, FQNNGV. In DNA form, the CDR3 reads TGTGCCAGCAGCTTCTTCTCTTATGAAAAACTGTTTTTT. Its protein is CASSFFSYEKLFF.

The chain employs TRBV21-1 and TRBJ2-7; the table's D call of TRBD1 was not tested on the DNA. TRBV21-1 is termed a pseudogene. The CDR3 consists of 15 residues. CDR3 loop: CASSTPGPSSYEQYV. For the CDR3, the DNA is TGTGCCAGCAGCACCCCGGGCCCCAGCTCCTACGAGCAGTACGTC.

The chain recombines TRBV20-1 with TRBJ2-2; D unclear. CDR1 DFQATT and CDR2 SNEGSKA come from the germline V gene (reference sequence). V lost 3 bases to trimming and J lost 0 bases, with 14 bases between them. The CDR3 length is 16 residues. CDR3 DNA sequence: TGCAGTGCTAGGGGCAGCCTAATCCCGAACACCGGGGAGCTGTTTTTT. Protein product: CSARGSLIPNTGELFF.

This clonotype was seen at least ten times. V and J are TRBV12-3 or TRBV12-4 and TRBJ2-7, with TRBD2 matching over 11 bases. The CDR3 is 14 amino acids. V was clipped by 8 bases and J by 4 bases; unmatched bases: 7. CDR3 in amino acids: CASGLLAGGYEQYF. As DNA, the CDR3 is TGTGCCAGCGGACTCCTAGCGGGAGGTTACGAGCAGTACTTC.

The chain carries TRBV13 and TRBJ1-6, with 7 bases fitting TRBD1. Germline CDR1 and CDR2: PRHDT and FYEKMQ (reference sequence). The CDR3 is made up of 14 amino acids. The junction had 3 bases not matched to a gene; V was cut back by 1 base and J by 9 bases. CDR3 coding DNA: TGTGCCAGCAGCTTAGCAGGGGGTCGTTCACCCCTCCACTTT. Translating it yields CASSLAGGRSPLHF.

The chain couples TRBV4-1 to TRBJ2-1; D might be TRBD1 or TRBD2, each matching 5 bases. This CDR3 has 16 amino acids. V gave up 1 base and J gave up 2 bases, with 12 bases separating them. CDR1 and CDR2 from the germline V gene are MGHRA and YSYEKL. The CDR3 spells CASSQVNGATYNEQFF. The CDR3 DNA reads as TGCGCCAGCAGCCAAGTGAACGGGGCGACCTACAATGAGCAGTTCTTC.